A single sample gave rise to the 23 T cell receptor beta chains below, sequenced in a study of CD8+ T cells in alopecia areata. RNA extraction and reverse transcription yielded cDNA as sequencing template. TCRdb's table, derived via immunoSEQ multiplex PCR, lists solely in-frame clones and lacks some. The sample includes hundreds of thousands of clones, about three fifths of them seen just once. Treatment in this sample: oral pan-JAK inhibitor, 5-10 mg twice daily. Specimen: CD4+ T cells sorted from blood, collected at roughly week 52, from a patient treated with tofacitinib. These receptors all come from a human donor with alopecia areata.

The CDR3 region has the DNA TGTGCCTGGATGCAGAGCGGGGTGCCCGAGCAGTTCTTC. It is translated as CAWMQSGVPEQFF. The gene calls are TRBV30 and TRBJ2-1; 7 nucleotides line up with TRBD2. The germline CDR1 and CDR2 sequences are GTSNPN and SVGIG (reference sequence). This CDR3 spans 13 amino acids. With V trimmed by 4 bases and J by 10 bases, 10 bases remained unmatched.

This chain links TRBV7-8 with TRBJ2-2; D perhaps matches TRBD2 (6 bases). CDR3 length: 13 amino acids. Germline V gene lookup returns CDR1 SGHVS and CDR2 FQNEAQ. V lost 6 bases to trimming and J lost 3 bases, with 8 bases between them. CDR3 sequence (DNA): TGTGCCAGCAGGGGACTGTACACCGGGGAGCTGTTTTTT. This codes for CASRGLYTGELFF.

V usage is TRBV11-3 and J usage is TRBJ1-6; no reliable D call. The CDR3 runs 13 residues. Trimming removed 0 bases from V and 7 bases from J, with 4 bases in between. CDR1 and CDR2 from the germline V gene are SGHNT and YENEEA. CDR3 loop: CASSLERNSPLHF. CDR3 nucleotides: TGTGCCAGCAGCTTAGAAAGGAATTCACCCCTCCACTTT.

A few counts support this clone. CDR3 loop: CASSLRGLGYEQYF. CDR3 bases: TGTGCCAGCAGCTTACGCGGTTTGGGCTACGAGCAGTACTTC. The rearrangement joins TRBV5-8 to TRBJ2-7, with D unclear. Trimming took off 2 bases at V and 3 bases at J, with 12 bases between the two ends. Germline V CDR1 and CDR2: SGHTS, YDEGEE. This CDR3 is 14 amino acids long.

Note on this clone: Different DNA sequences within this sample yield the same CDR3. The chain is built from TRBV20-1 and TRBJ2-5; no definite D call. This CDR3 is 10 amino acids long. V lost 3 bases and J 2 bases, leaving 1 base between the germline ends. Germline V lookup: CDR1 DFQATT, CDR2 SNEGSKA (reference sequence). The CDR3 DNA sequence: TGCAGTGCTAGTCAAGAGACCCAGTACTTC. Translation gives CSASQETQYF.

The chain joins TRBV5-4 to TRBJ2-5, with D hard to call. The CDR3 consists of 15 residues. The V gene's germline CDR1 is SGHNT and CDR2 YYREEE (reference sequence). V gave up 3 bases and J gave up 2 bases, with 14 bases separating them. The CDR3 nucleotides read TGTGCCAGCAGCTCTTCTGGGGTTGTACAAGAGACCCAGTACTTC. It yields the protein CASSSSGVVQETQYF. Full variable domain (remainder filled in from reference TRBV5-4 and TRBJ2-5): ETGVTQSPTHLIKTRGQQVTLRCSSQSGHNTVSWYQQALGQGPQFIFQYYREEENGRGNFPPRFSGLQFPNYSSELNVNALELDDSALYLCASSSSGVVQETQYFGPGTRLLVL.

The chain recombines TRBV2 with TRBJ1-1; no firm D call. Germline loops: CDR1 SNHLY, CDR2 FYNNEI. This CDR3 contains 11 residues. Trimming left V 2 bases short and J 8 bases short, with 6 bases between. The CDR3 DNA follows: TGTGCCAGCAGTGAATTCGGGGAAGCTTTCTTT. It codes for CASSEFGEAFF.

The chain combines TRBV25-1 with TRBJ2-3; 8 nucleotides agree with TRBD1. Germline lookup yields CDR1 MGHDK and CDR2 SYGVNS. The CDR3 loop spans 13 amino acids. V dropped 4 bases and J dropped 8; count of bases not matched to a gene: 5. The CDR3 DNA reads TGTGCCAGCAGTGGGACAGGGACCAGTACGCAGTATTTT. Translation gives CASSGTGTSTQYF.

This clone has a handful of counts. The DNA for the CDR3 is TGTGCCAGCAGCTTCGGTGGGCAGGTCTCCTACAATGAGCAGTTCTTC. Residues: CASSFGGQVSYNEQFF. The chain employs TRBV7-3 and TRBJ2-1; no clear D gene. V lost 3 bases to trimming and J lost 0 bases, with 12 bases between them. CDR3 length equals 16 residues. Germline CDR1 SGHTA, CDR2 FQGTGA.

This sequence joins TRBV4-1 and TRBJ1-5; tentatively, D is TRBD1 (6 bases). Germline loops: CDR1 MGHRA, CDR2 YSYEKL. The CDR3 loop spans 15 amino acids. The V end was cut by 1 base, the J end by 4 bases, with 11 bases between. Here the CDR3 DNA reads TGCGCCAGCAGCCAAGGACAGGCGGAAAATCAGCCCCAGCATTTT. Its protein product is CASSQGQAENQPQHF.

The V and J genes are TRBV7-9 and TRBJ1-5, with TRBD1 identical over 7 bases. The CDR3 totals 15 residues. Germline loops: CDR1 SEHNR, CDR2 FQNEAQ (reference sequence). Germline trimming cut 4 bases from V and 3 bases from J; bases unmatched to any gene: 6. This CDR3 is CASSSTGTDNQPQHF. As DNA, the CDR3 is TGTGCCAGCAGCTCGACCGGGACAGACAATCAGCCCCAGCATTTT.

For this clone: This specimen includes other DNA sequences encoding the same CDR3. The chain links TRBV19 to TRBJ1-2, with 9 bases identical to TRBD1. V lost 5 bases, J lost 8 bases, and 6 bases stayed unmatched. The germline CDR1 and CDR2 sequences are LNHDA and SQIVND (reference sequence). The length of the CDR3 is 13 residues. The CDR3 DNA is TGTGCCAGTAGTCCCGGGACAGGGTACGGCTACACCTTC. Its protein product is CASSPGTGYGYTF.

The V and J genes are TRBV9 and TRBJ2-3; the D gene is possibly TRBD2 (6 bases). V was cut by 2 bases and J by 3 bases, with 10 bases left in between. This CDR3 contains 14 residues. The germline V gene encodes CDR1 SGDLS and CDR2 YYNGEE. CDR3: CASSVAGRTDTQYF. CDR3 sequence (DNA): TGTGCCAGCAGCGTGGCGGGGAGGACAGATACGCAGTATTTT.

The J gene is TRBJ2-7, the V gene TRBV6-6; TRBD1 is a possible D gene (6 bases). This CDR3 has 12 residues. V lost 4 bases to trimming and J lost 6 bases, with 10 bases between them. Germline CDR1 is MNHNY and CDR2 is SVGAGI (reference sequence). The CDR3 sequence is CASSSQGSEQYF. CDR3 DNA: TGTGCCAGCAGTTCACAGGGAAGCGAGCAGTACTTC.

The rearrangement links TRBV11-2 to TRBJ2-7; D not resolved. V dropped 1 base and J dropped 6 bases, with 13 bases sitting between them. Germline V gene lookup returns CDR1 SGHAT and CDR2 FQNNGV. The CDR3 totals 14 residues. CDR3 residues: CASSLAAPGTEQYF. The CDR3 DNA reads as TGTGCCAGCAGCTTAGCAGCTCCAGGAACCGAGCAGTACTTC.

As for this clone: The germline gene is not matched at one end of the junction; a read error may be the cause. This sequence joins TRBV7-7 and TRBJ1-1; D is ambiguous. This CDR3 contains 15 residues. Germline CDR1 SSHAT, CDR2 FNYEAQ (reference sequence). As DNA, the CDR3 is TGTGCTAGCAGCTTCGTGGGTCTTGGGGTCACTGAAGCTTTCTTT. This translates into CASSFVGLGVTEAFF. Full variable domain (rest looked up from reference TRBV7-7 and TRBJ1-1): GAGVSQSPRYKVTKRGQDVTLRCDPISSHATLYWYQQALGQGPEFLTYFNYEAQPDKSGLPSDRFSAERPEGSISTLTIQRTEQRDSAMYRCASSFVGLGVTEAFFGQGTRLTVV.

This clone was counted between two and nine times. This CDR3 reads CASSLYLGETQYF. CDR3 in DNA: TGTGCCAGCAGCTTATATCTGGGGGAGACCCAGTACTTC. The chain has TRBV7-9 and TRBJ2-5; D is unclear. The CDR3 loop spans 13 amino acids. The germline V and J ends were trimmed by 2 bases and 5 bases, with 9 bases remaining between them. Per germline, CDR1 SEHNR and CDR2 FQNEAQ (reference sequence).

This chain joins TRBV7-2 and TRBJ2-1; D gene uncertain. The CDR3 length is 15 residues. The V end was cut by 0 bases, the J end by 4 bases, with 10 bases between. CDR1 SGHTA and CDR2 FQGNSA come from the germline V gene. CDR3 DNA sequence: TGTGCCAGCAGCTTAGCACCGACGGTGTACAATGAGCAGTTCTTC. This codes for CASSLAPTVYNEQFF.

The gene calls are TRBV5-6 and TRBJ1-5, with D unresolved. V gave up 2 bases and J gave up 4 bases, with 7 bases separating them. The germline V gene has CDR1 SGHDT and CDR2 YYEEEE. The CDR3 spans 13 residues. CDR3 in DNA: TGTGCCAGCAGCTTAGCGGCTAATCAGCCCCAGCATTTT. This translates into CASSLAANQPQHF. Based on the CDR3 plus reference TRBV5-6 and TRBJ1-5, the full variable domain is DAGVTQSPTHLIKTRGQQVTLRCSPKSGHDTVSWYQQALGQGPQFIFQYYEEEERQRGNFPDRFSGHQFPNYSSELNVNALLLGDSALYLCASSLAANQPQHFGDGTRLSIL.

V gene TRBV30 combines with J gene TRBJ2-7; D is ambiguous. Deletions cut 0 bases from V and 3 bases from J, with 12 bases between. CDR3 length: 14 amino acids. Germline values: CDR1 GTSNPN, CDR2 SVGIG (reference sequence). The CDR3 is CAWSVASALYEQYF. CDR3 nucleotide sequence: TGTGCCTGGAGTGTAGCCAGCGCGCTCTACGAGCAGTACTTC.

Regarding this clone: With a much larger clone just one base away, this may be a read error. The chain uses TRBV6-1 and TRBJ2-3; D is undetermined. V was cut by 6 bases and J by 0 bases, with 4 bases left in between. The CDR3 is 12 amino acids. In germline, CDR1 is MNHNS, CDR2 SASEGT. Here the CDR3 DNA reads TGTGCCAGCAGGGCCAGCACAGATACGCAGTATTTT. Encoded protein: CASRASTDTQYF.

The chain carries TRBV2 and TRBJ1-2, with TRBD1 identical over 8 bases. With V trimmed by 6 bases and J by 6 bases, 6 bases remained unmatched. CDR1 is SNHLY and CDR2 is FYNNEI in the germline V gene. This CDR3 comprises 13 residues. CDR3 nucleotide sequence: TGTGCCAGCAGGGCAGGGGGCAGCCATGGCTACACCTTC. This encodes CASRAGGSHGYTF.

A remark on this clone: Other DNA sequences of this sample code for an identical CDR3. The rearrangement uses TRBV30 and TRBJ1-5; D is perhaps TRBD1 (5 bases). Germline V gene lookup returns CDR1 GTSNPN and CDR2 SVGIG (reference sequence). This CDR3 has 13 residues. With 1 base removed from V and 5 bases from J, the gap between germline ends came to 9 bases. The CDR3 protein is CAWSEGGDQPQHF. CDR3 in DNA: TGTGCCTGGAGTGAGGGAGGGGATCAGCCCCAGCATTTT. The full variable domain, with the rest looked up from reference TRBV30 and TRBJ1-5, is SQTIHQWPATLVQPVGSPLSLECTVEGTSNPNLYWYRQAAGRGLQLLFYSVGIGQISSEVPQNLSASRPQDRQFILSSKKLLLSDSGFYLCAWSEGGDQPQHFGDGTRLSIL.